Presented here are 30 T cell receptor beta chains from one specimen sequenced in a study of cytomegalovirus exposure and HLA in healthy donors. With 60 Vbeta and 13 Jbeta primers, the PCR was carried out. Libraries were prepared by immunoSEQ multiplex PCR; TCRdb keeps only in-frame clonotypes and omits some of them. The sample shows about 190,000 clones, just under 75% of them seen only once. Sequenced sample: PBMCs. The source of these receptors is a woman in her 30s in good health and CMV-seropositive.

This chain uses TRBV28 with TRBJ2-7, with 7 positions matching TRBD1. V gave up 2 bases and J gave up 0 bases; unmatched junction bases: 10. Looked up from germline, CDR1 is MDHEN and CDR2 is SYDVKM. The CDR3 covers 17 residues. The CDR3 DNA sequence: TGTGCCAGCAGTTTAACGAGGGTCGGGACAGCCTCCTACGAGCAGTACTTC. This sequence encodes CASSLTRVGTASYEQYF.

In nucleotides, the CDR3 is TGTGCCAGCAGCGCCTACCCGGGGGGGGAAGGGAACTATGGCTACACCTTC. It codes for CASSAYPGGEGNYGYTF. The chain recombines TRBV7-9 with TRBJ1-2; the D gene is possibly TRBD1 (5 bases). CDR1 and CDR2 (germline): SEHNR, FQNEAQ (reference sequence). Trimming cost V 5 bases and J 2 bases, with 21 bases left between them. The CDR3 has 17 amino acids.

Only a few counts were recorded for this clone. The rearrangement links TRBV2 to TRBJ1-5; TRBD1 matches 7 bases. Germline V gene data show CDR1 as SNHLY and CDR2 as FYNNEI. Trimming took 5 bases from V and 1 from J; bases not matched to a gene: 8. The CDR3 consists of 16 residues. The CDR3 here is CASSHRGLFSNQPQHF. The CDR3, as DNA: TGTGCCAGCAGTCACAGGGGTTTGTTCAGCAATCAGCCCCAGCATTTT.

The gene calls are TRBV28 and TRBJ1-5; weak D call: TRBD1 (6 bases). This CDR3 region has 16 residues. The germline V gene has CDR1 MDHEN and CDR2 SYDVKM. Trimming shortened V by 8 bases and J by 2 bases, and 19 bases separated the two germline ends. The CDR3 sequence is CASSIYRDIGNQPQHF. The CDR3 coding sequence is TGTGCCAGCTCTATTTACCGGGACATAGGCAATCAGCCCCAGCATTTT.

The chain couples TRBV4-1 to TRBJ2-7; maybe TRBD1 (6 bases). CDR3 size: 14 residues. Trimming left V 5 bases short and J 5 bases short, with 16 bases between. Per germline, CDR1 MGHRA and CDR2 YSYEKL. CDR3 in amino acids: CASSNGQRRDEQYF. The DNA of the CDR3 is TGCGCCAGCAGCAATGGACAGCGAAGGGACGAGCAGTACTTC.

This CDR3 reads CASSADLASYNEQFF. In DNA, the CDR3 is TGTGCCAGCAGTGCGGATCTAGCATCCTACAATGAGCAGTTCTTC. The chain joins TRBV2 to TRBJ2-1; possible D gene TRBD2, 5 bases. Germline assignment: CDR1 SNHLY and CDR2 FYNNEI. There are 15 residues in the CDR3. V was trimmed by 4 bases and J by 1 base, leaving 11 bases between them.

J is TRBJ1-1 and V is TRBV19; 7 positions agree with TRBD1. With 10 bases clipped from V and 4 bases from J, the junction kept 9 bases outside the gene matches. Germline V gene data show CDR1 as LNHDA and CDR2 as SQIVND (reference sequence). The CDR3 covers 13 residues. Here the CDR3 reads CANPTGLGTEAFF. The CDR3 nucleotides are TGTGCCAACCCGACAGGGCTGGGCACTGAAGCTTTCTTT.

About this clone itself: The same CDR3 also results from other DNA sequences found in this sample. The chain couples TRBV27 to TRBJ2-7; 7 bases are a match to TRBD2. Trimming took 6 bases from V and 3 from J; bases not matched to a gene: 8. The CDR3 totals 14 residues. From germline, CDR1 is MNHEY and CDR2 SMNVEV (reference sequence). CDR3 sequence (DNA): TGTGCCAGCAGGGGTAGCGGGTCTCGCTACGAGCAGTACTTC. Its translation is CASRGSGSRYEQYF.

J is TRBJ2-2 and V is TRBV28, with 7 bases matching TRBD2. The J segment lost 6 bases and the V segment lost 6 bases, leaving 10 bases of the junction unmatched. The CDR3 length is 15 residues. Germline V gene sequence: CDR1 MDHEN, CDR2 SYDVKM. CDR3 DNA: TGTGCCAGCAGACCCCGACTAGCTCGGGCCGGGGAGCTGTTTTTT. The encoded protein is CASRPRLARAGELFF.

V and J are TRBV15 and TRBJ1-3, with D uncertain. Germline V gene lookup returns CDR1 LNHNV and CDR2 YYDKDF (reference sequence). V lost 3 bases to trimming and J lost 0 bases, with 6 bases between them. CDR3 size: 14 residues. CDR3: CATSSGGSGNTIYF. The CDR3 DNA follows: TGTGCCACCAGCAGTGGCGGCTCTGGAAACACCATATATTTT. Drawing the rest from reference TRBV15 and TRBJ1-3, the complete variable domain is DAMVIQNPRYQVTQFGKPVTLSCSQTLNHNVMYWYQQKSSQAPKLLFHYYDKDFNNEADTPDNFQSRRPNTSFCFLDIRSPGLGDTAMYLCATSSGGSGNTIYFGEGSWLTVV.

Notes on this clone: The junction shows a germline mismatch at one end, possibly a read error. The chain joins TRBV7-9 to TRBJ2-1, with D possibly matching TRBD2 (6 bases). Germline V gene sequence: CDR1 SEHNR, CDR2 FQNEAQ (reference sequence). CDR3 length: 13 residues. The CDR3 region has the DNA TGTTCCAGCACCGGGCCTCGGAGGGATGAGCAGTTCTTC. It yields the protein CSSTGPRRDEQFF.

The rearrangement uses TRBV25-1 and TRBJ2-2; maybe TRBD2 (6 bases). Germline CDR1 MGHDK, CDR2 SYGVNS. Trimming pared 6 bases from V and 7 bases from J, leaving 6 bases between. This CDR3 comprises 11 residues. CDR3 nucleotide sequence: TGTGCCAGCAGCGGGAGCGGGGAGCTGTTTTTT. It translates to CASSGSGELFF.

This clone was counted between two and nine times. The chain uses TRBV5-6 and TRBJ2-1, with 7 bases identical to TRBD1. V lost 2 bases, J lost 2 bases, and 4 bases stayed unmatched. The length of the CDR3 is 15 residues. CDR1 and CDR2 from the germline V gene are SGHDT and YYEEEE. CDR3: CASSFQGDAYNEQFF. The CDR3 region has the DNA TGTGCCAGCAGCTTTCAGGGGGACGCCTACAATGAGCAGTTCTTC.

The chain recombines TRBV6-4 with TRBJ2-1, with a weak D call TRBD1 (6 bases). Trimming removed 3 bases from V and 8 bases from J, with 8 bases in between. The CDR3 sequence is 12 residues long. The germline gives CDR1 MRHNA, CDR2 SNTAGT. In nucleotides, the CDR3 is TGTGCCAGCAGTGAACAGGGCGATGAGCAGTTCTTC. This translates into CASSEQGDEQFF.

The gene calls are TRBV6-5 and TRBJ1-2; D gene unclear. CDR3 length: 13 amino acids. CDR1 is MNHEY and CDR2 is SVGAGI in the germline V gene. V dropped 7 bases and J dropped 8 bases, with 17 bases sitting between them. DNA for the CDR3: TGTGCCAGCACCTCAATCGGAGGACGGGGCTACACCTTC. Amino acid sequence: CASTSIGGRGYTF.

The rearrangement links TRBV29-1 to TRBJ1-1; D call uncertain. Trimming cost V 6 bases and J 0 bases, with 8 bases left between them. The CDR3 consists of 12 residues. The germline gives CDR1 SQVTM, CDR2 ANQGSEA. CDR3 nucleotides: TGCAGCGTAGCGAAATTGAACACTGAAGCTTTCTTT. Translating it yields CSVAKLNTEAFF.

The table lists this clone with a few counts. This rearrangement joins TRBV5-1 to TRBJ2-1, with D tentatively TRBD1 (6 bases). From germline, CDR1 is SGHRS and CDR2 YFSETQ. The CDR3 extends over 16 amino acids. V was shortened by 4 bases and J by 5 bases, with 19 bases between the two germline ends. Here the CDR3 DNA reads TGCGCCAGCAGCCCAAACACAGGGCCTGGGAACAATGAGCAGTTCTTC. This encodes CASSPNTGPGNNEQFF.

To note about this clone: The sample carries other DNA sequences with the same CDR3. The gene calls are TRBV19 and TRBJ2-7; D ambiguous. This CDR3 is built from 11 residues. Deletions cut 4 bases from V and 3 bases from J, with 4 bases between. From germline, CDR1 is LNHDA and CDR2 SQIVND (reference sequence). The CDR3 DNA follows: TGTGCCAGTAGTAATCTCTACGAGCAGTACTTC. The encoded protein is CASSNLYEQYF.

The chain is built from TRBV7-9 and TRBJ1-5; 9 bases agree with TRBD1. Germline trimming cut 4 bases from V and 4 bases from J; bases unmatched to any gene: 8. This CDR3 has 16 amino acids. Germline CDR1 is SEHNR and CDR2 is FQNEAQ (reference sequence). CDR3 nucleotides: TGTGCCAGCAGCTCGGCGAGGACAGGGGTGAATCAGCCCCAGCATTTT. It specifies CASSSARTGVNQPQHF. Based on the CDR3 plus reference TRBV7-9 and TRBJ1-5, the full variable domain is DTGVSQNPRHKITKRGQNVTFRCDPISEHNRLYWYRQTLGQGPEFLTYFQNEAQLEKSRLLSDRFSAERPKGSFSTLEIQRTEQGDSAMYLCASSSARTGVNQPQHFGDGTRLSIL.

This clone was recorded a few times. The V gene is TRBV6-1, the J gene TRBJ2-5; a possible D gene is TRBD1 (5 bases). V was shortened by 0 bases and J by 0 bases, with 5 bases between the two germline ends. In germline, CDR1 is MNHNS, CDR2 SASEGT. There are 14 residues in the CDR3. CDR3 loop: CASSEARDQETQYF. The CDR3 DNA reads as TGTGCCAGCAGTGAAGCCAGGGACCAAGAGACCCAGTACTTC.

The V and J genes are TRBV2 and TRBJ1-5; D is possibly TRBD1 (5 bases). Germline CDR1 reads SNHLY; CDR2 reads FYNNEI. The length of the CDR3 is 13 residues. The V gene lost 7 bases and the J gene lost 2 bases, with 9 bases spanning the gap. CDR3 in DNA: TGTGCCAGCAAAATAGGGGGCAATCAGCCCCAGCATTTT. This encodes CASKIGGNQPQHF. Using reference TRBV2 and TRBJ1-5 for the parts outside the CDR3, the full variable domain is EPEVTQTPSHQVTQMGQEVILRCVPISNHLYFYWYRQILGQKVEFLVSFYNNEISEKSEIFDDQFSVERPDGSNFTLKIRSTKLEDSAMYFCASKIGGNQPQHFGDGTRLSIL.

This sequence joins TRBV5-1 and TRBJ2-1, with D possibly being TRBD2 (5 bases). The V end lost 0 bases, the J end lost 8 bases, and 15 bases lay between the germline ends. Germline values: CDR1 SGHRS, CDR2 YFSETQ. CDR3 size: 15 residues. The CDR3 nucleotides read TGCGCCAGCAGCTTGGCCGGGGATCCCTCCGATGAGCAGTTCTTC. It codes for CASSLAGDPSDEQFF.

The genes are TRBV7-2 and TRBJ2-4; D not certain. Deletions cut 8 bases from V and 1 base from J, with 15 bases between. The CDR3 loop spans 15 amino acids. CDR1 and CDR2 (germline): SGHTA, FQGNSA. The CDR3 DNA follows: TGTGCCAGCTCTTCGAGTAGATGGGCCAAAAACATTCAGTACTTC. The encoded protein is CASSSSRWAKNIQYF.

V usage is TRBV5-1 and J usage is TRBJ2-5, with D possibly TRBD1 on 5 matching bases. Germline CDR1 SGHRS, CDR2 YFSETQ. The CDR3 runs 14 residues. The V and J ends lost 0 bases and 4 bases respectively, with 10 bases between them. CDR3 DNA: TGCGCCAGCAGCTTGGAAGGGGCTGTAGAGACCCAGTACTTC. This sequence encodes CASSLEGAVETQYF.

The chain employs TRBV6-1 and TRBJ2-3, with 9 nucleotides matching TRBD2. The CDR3 contains 15 residues. V was pared by 1 base and J by 6 bases, with 5 bases of the junction left unmatched. Germline CDR1 is MNHNS and CDR2 is SASEGT. In nucleotides, the CDR3 is TGTGCCAGCAGTGAAGGGACTAGCGTTAGGGATACGCAGTATTTT. The encoded protein is CASSEGTSVRDTQYF.

This clone was found a few times. V gene TRBV6-4 combines with J gene TRBJ2-5, with a tentative D call TRBD2 (6 bases). CDR3 length: 13 amino acids. The V and J ends lost 5 bases and 4 bases respectively, with 11 bases between them. Germline V CDR1 and CDR2: MRHNA, SNTAGT. The CDR3 sequence is CASSSEEGETQYF. The CDR3 DNA is TGTGCCAGCAGTTCGGAGGAGGGAGAGACCCAGTACTTC.

This clone was seen more than once but under ten times. The V call is TRBV5-4, the J call TRBJ1-6, with a possible D match to TRBD1 (6 bases). The CDR3 covers 14 residues. CDR1 and CDR2 from the germline V gene are SGHNT and YYREEE (reference sequence). V lost 0 bases to trimming and J lost 10 bases, with 11 bases between them. The CDR3 DNA reads TGTGCCAGCAGCTTGGACAGGGCAGGATCACCCCTCCACTTT. It encodes CASSLDRAGSPLHF.

V and J are TRBV27 and TRBJ2-7; D is uncertain. Germline values: CDR1 MNHEY, CDR2 SMNVEV (reference sequence). Between the trimmed V and J ends, which lost 0 bases and 3 bases, there was a span of 15 bases. This CDR3 spans 16 amino acids. The DNA for the CDR3 is TGTGCCAGCAGTTTATCGGTCCCGGGTATGAGCTACGAGCAGTACTTC. Translating gives CASSLSVPGMSYEQYF.

The chain links TRBV9 to TRBJ2-2; 9 positions match TRBD2. This CDR3 has 16 amino acids. V was pared by 0 bases and J by 5 bases, with 5 bases of the junction left unmatched. Per germline, CDR1 SGDLS and CDR2 YYNGEE. The CDR3, as DNA: TGTGCCAGCAGCGTAGCTCGCACTAGCGGGACCGGGGAGCTGTTTTTT. Its translation: CASSVARTSGTGELFF.

J is TRBJ1-2 and V is TRBV2; 9 positions match TRBD1. The junction had 8 bases not matched to a gene; V was cut back by 9 bases and J by 0 bases. The CDR3 sequence is 15 residues long. CDR1 and CDR2 from the germline V gene are SNHLY and FYNNEI. The CDR3 protein is CARNRQGVANYGYTF. The CDR3, as DNA: TGTGCCAGAAATAGACAGGGGGTTGCTAACTATGGCTACACCTTC.